Listed below are T cell receptor beta chains from one sample, sequenced in a study of T cells in Graves' hyperthyroidism and ophthalmopathy. In TCRdb, the multiplex PCR reads were re-called with MiXCR into one record per CDR3 protein. The profile shows over 700,000 distinct CDR3 sequences, around 20% of them singletons. The material sequenced was blood. Every receptor here comes from a woman aged 45 to 65 with Graves' hyperthyroidism that later progressed to Graves' ophthalmopathy. CDR3s include the opening cysteine and the closing phenylalanine or tryptophan. A D gene is named only where the DNA matches it firmly.

D gene: TRBD2; J gene: TRBJ2-3; V gene: TRBV27; CDR3 length: 16; CDR3 protein: CASSPAFGRGGDTQYF
D gene: .; J gene: TRBJ1-1; V gene: TRBV6-2/TRBV6-3; CDR3 length: 14; CDR3 protein: CASSSHRGDTEAFF
D gene: .; J gene: .; V gene: TRBV7-3; CDR3 length: 14; CDR3 protein: CASSLGGGRNEQYF
D gene: .; J gene: TRBJ1-5; V gene: TRBV19; CDR3 length: 15; CDR3 protein: CASSIVASSNQPQHF
D gene: .; J gene: TRBJ1-6; V gene: TRBV7-2; CDR3 length: 15; CDR3 protein: CASSLGPGIESPLHF
D gene: .; J gene: TRBJ1-4; V gene: TRBV2; CDR3 length: 14; CDR3 protein: CASSGWSYNEKLFF
D gene: TRBD1; J gene: TRBJ1-4; V gene: TRBV2; CDR3 length: 15; CDR3 protein: CASSEGGQLNEKLFF
D gene: TRBD1; J gene: TRBJ1-1; V gene: TRBV19; CDR3 length: 13; CDR3 protein: CATLTGGHTEAFF
D gene: TRBD1; J gene: TRBJ1-6; V gene: TRBV2; CDR3 length: 15; CDR3 protein: CASSARQGVGSPLHF
D gene: .; J gene: TRBJ2-3; V gene: TRBV20-1; CDR3 length: 12; CDR3 protein: CSAVRDADTQYF
D gene: .; J gene: TRBJ2-7; V gene: TRBV18; CDR3 length: 14; CDR3 protein: CASSQGGGLDEQYF
D gene: .; J gene: TRBJ2-3; V gene: TRBV6-2/TRBV6-3; CDR3 length: 12; CDR3 protein: CASSVDTDTQYF
D gene: .; J gene: TRBJ1-2; V gene: TRBV20-1; CDR3 length: 12; CDR3 protein: CSAGTGGGGYTF
D gene: TRBD1; J gene: TRBJ2-7; V gene: TRBV18; CDR3 length: 15; CDR3 protein: CASSPVGTAPYEQYF
D gene: TRBD1; J gene: TRBJ2-3; V gene: TRBV6-1; CDR3 length: 14; CDR3 protein: CASRTGQGGDTQYF
D gene: TRBD2; J gene: TRBJ2-3; V gene: TRBV7-3; CDR3 length: 17; CDR3 protein: CASSTDGLAGGRDTQYF
D gene: .; J gene: TRBJ2-7; V gene: TRBV20-1; CDR3 length: 13; CDR3 protein: CSASPRRVYEQYF
D gene: TRBD2; J gene: TRBJ2-1; V gene: TRBV7-9; CDR3 length: 15; CDR3 protein: CANSPSGGAINEQFF
D gene: .; J gene: TRBJ1-5; V gene: TRBV3-1; CDR3 length: 13; CDR3 protein: CASSPQGSQPQHF
D gene: .; J gene: TRBJ2-1; V gene: TRBV19; CDR3 length: 18; CDR3 protein: CASSTELASARVFDEQFF
D gene: .; J gene: TRBJ2-7; V gene: TRBV12-3/TRBV12-4; CDR3 length: 14; CDR3 protein: CASSFGGTAYEQYF
D gene: TRBD1; J gene: TRBJ1-5; V gene: TRBV19; CDR3 length: 20; CDR3 protein: CASSTRDRARPSNSNQPQHF
D gene: TRBD2; J gene: TRBJ2-3; V gene: TRBV29-1; CDR3 length: 15; CDR3 protein: CSVELVAGWTDTQYF
D gene: TRBD1; J gene: TRBJ1-3; V gene: TRBV7-8; CDR3 length: 14; CDR3 protein: CASSRTGGTNTIYF
D gene: TRBD1; J gene: TRBJ1-5; V gene: TRBV19; CDR3 length: 19; CDR3 protein: CASSIDRVTGDISNQPQHF
D gene: .; J gene: TRBJ1-1; V gene: TRBV5-8; CDR3 length: 14; CDR3 protein: CASNRRGMNTEAFF
D gene: TRBD1; J gene: TRBJ1-1; V gene: TRBV7-2; CDR3 length: 15; CDR3 protein: CASSLSTGLNTEAFF
D gene: TRBD1; J gene: TRBJ1-1; V gene: TRBV3-1; CDR3 length: 15; CDR3 protein: CASSQHRGIATEAFF
D gene: .; J gene: TRBJ2-3; V gene: TRBV5-1; CDR3 length: 15; CDR3 protein: CASSVVASSTDTQYF
D gene: .; J gene: TRBJ2-6; V gene: TRBV7-3; CDR3 length: 16; CDR3 protein: CASSPSRGLGANVLTF
D gene: .; J gene: TRBJ2-2; V gene: TRBV3-1; CDR3 length: 16; CDR3 protein: CASSQAMARDTGELFF
D gene: TRBD2; J gene: TRBJ2-1; V gene: TRBV14; CDR3 length: 16; CDR3 protein: CASSQVLAGGANEQFF
D gene: .; J gene: TRBJ2-5; V gene: TRBV20-1; CDR3 length: 13; CDR3 protein: CSAPKGAGGTQYF
D gene: TRBD1; J gene: TRBJ2-3; V gene: TRBV5-1; CDR3 length: 15; CDR3 protein: CASSPSGGGTDTQYF
D gene: .; J gene: TRBJ2-3; V gene: TRBV12-3/TRBV12-4; CDR3 length: 14; CDR3 protein: CASVDRGPGDTQYF
D gene: .; J gene: TRBJ2-3; V gene: TRBV5-1; CDR3 length: 15; CDR3 protein: CASSGFGYSTDTQYF
D gene: TRBD1; J gene: TRBJ1-4; V gene: TRBV27; CDR3 length: 15; CDR3 protein: CASSLSPTGTEKLFF
D gene: .; J gene: TRBJ2-5; V gene: TRBV12-3/TRBV12-4; CDR3 length: 13; CDR3 protein: CASSFRAGETQYF
D gene: .; J gene: TRBJ2-7; V gene: TRBV7-6; CDR3 length: 15; CDR3 protein: CASSFRDLSSYEQYF
D gene: .; J gene: TRBJ1-3; V gene: TRBV10-2; CDR3 length: 13; CDR3 protein: CASTMNSGNTIYF
D gene: TRBD1; J gene: TRBJ1-2; V gene: TRBV5-8; CDR3 length: 14; CDR3 protein: CASSRTGSDYGYTF